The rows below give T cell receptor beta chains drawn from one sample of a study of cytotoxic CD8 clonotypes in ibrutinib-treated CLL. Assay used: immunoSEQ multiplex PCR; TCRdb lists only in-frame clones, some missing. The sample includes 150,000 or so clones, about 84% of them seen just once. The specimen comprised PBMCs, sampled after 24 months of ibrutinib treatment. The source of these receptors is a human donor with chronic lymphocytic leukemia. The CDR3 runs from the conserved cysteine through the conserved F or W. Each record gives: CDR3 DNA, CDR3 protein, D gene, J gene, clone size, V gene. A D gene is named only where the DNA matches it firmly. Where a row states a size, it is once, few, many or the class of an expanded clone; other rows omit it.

TGTGCCAGCAGCACTAGTTATGGACGGTACACTGAAGCTTTCTTT CASSTSYGRYTEAFF NA TRBJ1-1 few TRBV7-8
TGTGCCAGCAGCTTATCCGGGTCGTTAGCCAAAAACATTCAGTACTTC CASSLSGSLAKNIQYF NA TRBJ2-4 NA TRBV7-2
TGTGCCAGCACGACAGGGGACGGGGGCCTCGGCTACACCTTC CASTTGDGGLGYTF TRBD1 TRBJ1-2 NA TRBV27
TGTGCCAGCAGCTTGGCCGACAGGGGTTTTCAGCCCCAGCATTTT CASSLADRGFQPQHF TRBD1 TRBJ1-5 NA TRBV5-6
TGTGCCAGCAGCTTAGCGCTGACAGGCAATGAAAAACTGTTTTTT CASSLALTGNEKLFF NA TRBJ1-4 NA TRBV7-2
TGTGCCAGTAGAGGGGAGCGTGAGAATTCACCCCTCCACTTT CASRGERENSPLHF NA TRBJ1-6 NA TRBV19
TGTGCCAGCAGCTTAAAAGATTTTGAGCAGTTCTTC CASSLKDFEQFF NA TRBJ2-1 NA TRBV7-9
TGTGCCACCCCTAGCGGGAGGGCCGGGGATACGCAGTATTTT CATPSGRAGDTQYF TRBD2 TRBJ2-3 NA TRBV7-2
TGTGCCAGCAGTGCCCGGGGTCCCAGCACAGATACGCAGTATTTT CASSARGPSTDTQYF NA TRBJ2-3 NA TRBV2
TGTGCCAGCAGTGAGCCACAGGGGTTGAATGGCTACACCTTC CASSEPQGLNGYTF TRBD1 TRBJ1-2 NA TRBV6-1
TGTGCCAGTAGTATTTTTCAGAAGGGACAGGGCAACCTTGGCTACACCTTC CASSIFQKGQGNLGYTF TRBD1 TRBJ1-2 NA TRBV19
TGTGCCAGCAGTACCACGACAGGAAACTCCTACGAGCAGTACTTC CASSTTTGNSYEQYF NA TRBJ2-7 NA TRBV28
TGCGCCAGCAGCCAAGGAGGGGCCGGCGCAGATACGCAGTATTTT CASSQGGAGADTQYF NA TRBJ2-3 NA TRBV4-3
TGTGCCAGCAGCGCCCTTTGGGAGGAGCAGTTCTTC CASSALWEEQFF NA TRBJ2-1 few TRBV9
TGCGCCAGCAGCCGGCGGCTAGCGGGGCCCTACGAGCAGTACTTC CASSRRLAGPYEQYF TRBD2 TRBJ2-7 NA TRBV4-3
TGTGCCAGCAGCTTTCGGGCAGCGGGGGCAGGAAAGACCCAGTACTTC CASSFRAAGAGKTQYF TRBD2 TRBJ2-5 NA TRBV5-6
TGTGCCAGCAGCTCAACAGGAAACTATAATTCACCCCTCCACTTT CASSSTGNYNSPLHF NA TRBJ1-6 NA TRBV7-9
TGCGCCAGCAGCCGGGGACTAGCGGACGTGAACACTGAAGCTTTCTTT CASSRGLADVNTEAFF NA TRBJ1-1 NA TRBV4-1
TGTGCCATCAGCTCCGGACAGGGAGTATTCACAGATACGCAGTATTTT CAISSGQGVFTDTQYF TRBD1 TRBJ2-3 few TRBV10-3
TGTGCCTGCGATATCAGGGGGAGCTATGGCTACACCTTC CACDIRGSYGYTF TRBD1 TRBJ1-2 medium-sized TRBV7-9
TGTGCCAGCAGTTTATCCCCCGCTCACCCCCAGCATTTT CASSLSPAHPQHF NA TRBJ1-5 NA TRBV28
TGTGCCAGCAGCGTGGGGACAGGTGCGAGGAATGGAAACACCATATATTTT CASSVGTGARNGNTIYF TRBD1 TRBJ1-3 once TRBV9
TGCGCCAGCAGCTTGGGTGGGAATGAGCAGTTCTTC CASSLGGNEQFF NA TRBJ2-1 NA TRBV5-1
TGTGCCAGCAGCTTCAGTACCGGGGAGCTGTTTTTT CASSFSTGELFF NA TRBJ2-2 NA TRBV7-3
TGCGCCAGCAGCTGGGGGGACGGGAGCTCCTACAATGAGCAGTTCTTC CASSWGDGSSYNEQFF NA TRBJ2-1 NA TRBV5-1
TGTGCCAGCAGCTTAGGGACAGGAGGAGGGACCAACGTCCTGACTTTC CASSLGTGGGTNVLTF TRBD1 TRBJ2-6 few TRBV7-3
TGTGCCAGCAGCTTTGACAGGGGCTCCTACAATGAGCAGTTCTTC CASSFDRGSYNEQFF TRBD1 TRBJ2-1 NA TRBV5-4
TGTGCCAGCAGTTCCCCCGGAAACACCATATATTTT CASSSPGNTIYF NA TRBJ1-3 once TRBV28
TGCGCCAGCAGCCAAGATAATAACGCCCCCACCTACGAGCAGTACTTC CASSQDNNAPTYEQYF NA TRBJ2-7 NA TRBV4-1
TGTGCCAGCAGCTCCGCCAGGGGGAACACTGAAGCTTTCTTT CASSSARGNTEAFF NA TRBJ1-1 NA TRBV7-9
TGTGCCAGCAGCTTAGTTGAGTTACGCTCCTACGAGCAGTACTTC CASSLVELRSYEQYF NA TRBJ2-7 NA TRBV11-2
TGTGCCAGCAGTGAATCATGGTGGGGACAGGGCCATAACTATGGCTACACCTTC CASSESWWGQGHNYGYTF TRBD1 TRBJ1-2 NA TRBV6-1
TGCAGCGTTGAAGGAGCGTCCCAGCAGTTCTTC CSVEGASQQFF NA TRBJ2-1 NA TRBV29-1
TGTGCCAGCAGGGGGCAGTGGGGCATCCTCTCCTACGAGCAGTACTTC CASRGQWGILSYEQYF NA TRBJ2-7 NA TRBV27
TGTGCCTGGAGTGGATCCCTCGGAGTAGCCAAAAACATTCAGTACTTC CAWSGSLGVAKNIQYF NA TRBJ2-4 few TRBV30
TGCGCCAGCAGCCAAGATCGGGGGAGGTGGGTCGAGCAGTACTTC CASSQDRGRWVEQYF NA TRBJ2-7 NA TRBV4-3
TGTGCCAGCAAAGGGATACGAGTAAACACTGAAGCTTTCTTT CASKGIRVNTEAFF NA TRBJ1-1 NA TRBV6-5
TGCGCCAGCAGCGCCGCCGGGACGGATTACAATGAGCAGTTCTTC CASSAAGTDYNEQFF NA TRBJ2-1 NA TRBV5-1
TGTGCCAGCAGTTCCCATACAGGGAAGAGCGGTGGCTACACCTTC CASSSHTGKSGGYTF NA TRBJ1-2 NA TRBV28